The text below deals with one T cell receptor (beta chain). This sample is drawn from a study of OX40 agonist ivuxolimab in advanced cancers. TCRdb's table, derived via immunoSEQ multiplex PCR, lists solely in-frame clones and lacks some. Of fewer than 75,000 clones listed, roughly nine tenths are singletons. The sequence was collected from an adult with an advanced solid tumor such as melanoma, head and neck, liver or kidney cancer. The source was CD4+ or CD8+ T cells sorted from blood, collected in a trial of the OX40 agonist ivuxolimab.

CDR3 bases: TGTGCCAGCAGCCAACTCAGCGGGAAAGAGACCCAGTACTTC. Its translation: CASSQLSGKETQYF. The chain joins TRBV4-2 to TRBJ2-5, with 7 bases aligning to TRBD2. With 2 bases clipped from V and 3 bases from J, the junction kept 3 bases outside the gene matches. Germline V gene lookup returns CDR1 LGHNA and CDR2 YNFKEQ. There are 14 residues in the CDR3.